This entry describes one T cell receptor (beta chain). Its specificity is not known. Trimming cost V 6 bases and J 5 bases, with 22 bases left between them. Germline V CDR1 and CDR2: MDHEN, SYDVKM. CDR3 length equals 16 residues. The record originates from a study of CD8 T cells in ankylosing spondylitis. Notes on the study in general: What seemed typical of ankylosing spondylitis blood was a TCR beta motif built from about 8 highly homologous variants.

TCRdb re-derived calls from the 5' RACE reads in MiXCR, one entry per CDR3 protein. Found here are roughly 400,000 distinct CDR3 sequences, more than 20% of them singletons; the top ten hold approximately 15%. The TCR comes from a male donor with ankylosing spondylitis. The chain carries TRBV28 and TRBJ2-5, with D perhaps matching TRBD1 or TRBD2 (7 bases each). Material for sequencing was blood, either unsorted or a sorted T cell fraction (not recorded which). CDR3 region: CASSRRQGGVVETQYF. CDR3 nucleotide sequence: TGTGCCAGCAGCCGTCGACAGGGAGGGGTTGTGGAGACCCAGTACTTC.